These 32 T cell receptor beta chains were sequenced from one sample in a study of cytomegalovirus exposure and HLA in healthy donors. The study ran its PCR with 60 Vbeta and 13 Jbeta primers. Clones were sequenced by immunoSEQ multiplex PCR, and TCRdb holds only the in-frame ones, with some missing. The data show roughly 81,000 clones, with around four fifths seen just once and under 2.5% held by the top ten. Sequencing input: PBMCs. These receptors were taken from a boy aged 5-17 years in good health and CMV-seronegative.

This chain uses TRBV6-5 with TRBJ2-7, with 9 nucleotides matching TRBD2. The junction had 8 bases not matched to a gene; V was cut back by 5 bases and J by 3 bases. Germline V lookup: CDR1 MNHEY, CDR2 SVGAGI. The CDR3 runs 15 residues. The CDR3 sequence is CASSPFSGSLYEQYF. As DNA, the CDR3 is TGTGCCAGCAGTCCCTTTAGCGGGAGCCTCTACGAGCAGTACTTC.

V gene TRBV19 combines with J gene TRBJ1-2; 10 bases fit TRBD1. There are 15 residues in the CDR3. Trimming took 6 bases from V and 3 from J; bases not matched to a gene: 7. Germline V gives CDR1 LNHDA, CDR2 SQIVND (reference sequence). CDR3 residues: CASRPGTGADYGYTF. CDR3 nucleotides: TGTGCCAGTAGACCCGGGACAGGGGCGGACTATGGCTACACCTTC.

The J gene is TRBJ1-2, the V gene TRBV30; TRBD1 might be the D (6 bases). This CDR3 spans 13 amino acids. Germline loops: CDR1 GTSNPN, CDR2 SVGIG (reference sequence). V dropped 0 bases and J dropped 4 bases, with 9 bases sitting between them. CDR3 DNA: TGTGCCTGGAGTGTCGCGGGGGCCTATGGCTACACCTTC. As protein: CAWSVAGAYGYTF.

This clone was seen a single time. This chain links TRBV21-1 with TRBJ2-5; TRBD2 reflects the table's D call only, with no check against the DNA. TRBV21-1 is a documented pseudogene. The CDR3 is 17 amino acids. The CDR3 sequence: CASSRPSGLAGEETQYF. The DNA for the CDR3 is TGTGCCAGCAGCAGGCCCTCGGGGCTAGCGGGGGAAGAGACCCAGTACTTC.

The genes are TRBV20-1 and TRBJ1-1; D is unresolved. The CDR3 covers 11 residues. V lost 3 bases and J lost 9, with 11 bases in between. Germline-derived CDR1 and CDR2 are DFQATT and SNEGSKA (reference sequence). CDR3 sequence reads: CSASEGPKAFF. The DNA for the CDR3 is TGCAGTGCTAGTGAGGGCCCGAAAGCTTTCTTT.

This rearrangement joins TRBV9 to TRBJ2-3, with TRBD2 matching over 7 bases. This CDR3 has 15 residues. J was trimmed by 3 bases and V by 0 bases; bases with no gene match: 4. CDR1 SGDLS and CDR2 YYNGEE come from the germline V gene. CDR3 bases: TGTGCCAGCAGCGTAGATTGGGGGGGGACAGATACGCAGTATTTT. Translated: CASSVDWGGTDTQYF.

The rearrangement joins TRBV28 to TRBJ1-1, with a weak D call TRBD1 (6 bases). The germline V gene encodes CDR1 MDHEN and CDR2 SYDVKM. The ends were cut back, 4 bases at V and 0 bases at J, with 15 bases in the middle. CDR3 length: 16 residues. The CDR3 DNA is TGTGCCAGCAGTTCGACAGGCGAATACATGAACACTGAAGCTTTCTTT. The encoded protein is CASSSTGEYMNTEAFF.

The V gene is TRBV6-5, the J gene TRBJ2-7; D gene unclear. This CDR3 comprises 14 residues. The germline gives CDR1 MNHEY, CDR2 SVGAGI. Trimming took 0 bases from V and 2 from J, leaving 8 bases between them. The CDR3 is CASSYSERTYEQYF. The CDR3 DNA sequence: TGTGCCAGCAGTTACTCGGAGAGAACCTACGAGCAGTACTTC.

This clone was recorded only once. This chain uses TRBV5-4 with TRBJ2-2, with D uncertain. The V gene lost 0 bases and the J gene lost 1 base, with 7 bases spanning the gap. CDR1 is SGHNT and CDR2 is YYREEE in the germline V gene (reference sequence). The CDR3 loop spans 15 amino acids. This CDR3 reads CASSLVTGNTGELFF. The CDR3 DNA reads TGTGCCAGCAGCTTGGTGACGGGGAACACCGGGGAGCTGTTTTTT.

The chain links TRBV7-9 to TRBJ2-1, with a tentative D call TRBD1 (5 bases). Between the trimmed V and J ends, which lost 6 bases and 2 bases, there was a span of 11 bases. CDR3 length: 14 residues. Germline V gene data show CDR1 as SEHNR and CDR2 as FQNEAQ (reference sequence). The CDR3 reads CASRPKGAYNEQFF. CDR3 in DNA: TGTGCCAGCAGACCCAAAGGGGCCTACAATGAGCAGTTCTTC.

The rearrangement joins TRBV7-9 to TRBJ2-4; 7 nucleotides agree with TRBD1. CDR3 length: 15 amino acids. CDR1 and CDR2 (germline): SEHNR, FQNEAQ (reference sequence). The V segment lost 0 bases and the J segment 9 bases; nucleotides outside the gene matches: 8. This CDR3 reads CASSLALGTERIQYF. The CDR3 DNA reads TGTGCCAGCAGCTTAGCGCTTGGGACAGAGCGCATTCAGTACTTC.

Here the CDR3 DNA reads TGTGCCAGCAGGCCTCTAGCGGGGGGCGCAAATACGCAGTATTTT. The encoded protein is CASRPLAGGANTQYF. V gene TRBV7-9 combines with J gene TRBJ2-3, with 11 bases matching TRBD2. The CDR3 length is 15 residues. CDR1 and CDR2 from the germline V gene are SEHNR and FQNEAQ (reference sequence). V shed 6 bases and J 7 bases; nucleotides not matched to a gene: 9.

This chain connects TRBV15 to TRBJ1-5; D is uncertain. Trimming stripped 0 bases from V and 7 bases from J, with 10 bases between. CDR3 size: 14 residues. Germline lookup yields CDR1 LNHNV and CDR2 YYDKDF (reference sequence). The CDR3 spells CATSRDGAGQPQHF. CDR3 DNA sequence: TGTGCCACCAGCAGAGACGGTGCCGGGCAGCCCCAGCATTTT.

The chain carries TRBV7-2 and TRBJ1-2; D gene unclear. CDR1 and CDR2 (germline): SGHTA, FQGNSA. The CDR3 covers 16 residues. The V end was cut by 5 bases, the J end by 0 bases, with 16 bases between. The CDR3 spells CASSPYEALANYGYTF. DNA of the CDR3: TGTGCCAGCAGCCCATACGAAGCGTTAGCTAACTATGGCTACACCTTC.

V usage is TRBV7-2 and J usage is TRBJ1-5; 8 bases map to TRBD1. V lost 5 bases and J lost 6; bases outside the gene matches: 9. CDR3 length: 15 amino acids. CDR1 and CDR2 (germline): SGHTA, FQGNSA. The CDR3: CASSPTGGSRQPQHF. The CDR3 DNA sequence: TGTGCCAGCAGCCCCACAGGGGGTTCGCGTCAGCCCCAGCATTTT.

The rearrangement uses TRBV9 and TRBJ2-2; 9 positions agree with TRBD2. CDR3 length equals 20 residues. CDR1 is SGDLS and CDR2 is YYNGEE in the germline V gene. The V segment lost 3 bases and the J segment 0 bases; nucleotides outside the gene matches: 15. The CDR3 sequence: CASSAPGGIRTSANTGELFF. The CDR3 DNA reads as TGTGCCAGCAGCGCCCCCGGGGGAATCAGGACTAGCGCGAACACCGGGGAGCTGTTTTTT.

The chain employs TRBV4-3 and TRBJ2-1; perhaps TRBD2 as D (6 bases). Germline V gene sequence: CDR1 LGHNA, CDR2 YSLEER. V gave up 5 bases and J gave up 2 bases, with 13 bases separating them. The CDR3 sequence is 15 residues long. CDR3 coding DNA: TGCGCCAGCAGCTTGCGACTAGTGACCTACAATGAGCAGTTCTTC. Translation: CASSLRLVTYNEQFF.

The V call is TRBV28, the J call TRBJ2-3, with D maybe TRBD2 (6 bases). V was clipped by 8 bases and J by 4 bases, with 16 bases between them. Germline CDR1 reads MDHEN; CDR2 reads SYDVKM. The CDR3 sequence is 14 residues long. DNA for the CDR3: TGTGCCAGCCGAATCGGGGGTGAGGCAGATACGCAGTATTTT. Translation: CASRIGGEADTQYF.

The rearrangement links TRBV28 to TRBJ2-7, with 9 bases that match TRBD2. The trim removed 5 bases at V and 3 bases at J, leaving 5 bases unmatched. The CDR3 loop spans 14 amino acids. Germline V gives CDR1 MDHEN, CDR2 SYDVKM. This CDR3 is CASSGRAGGYEQYF. The CDR3 bases are TGTGCCAGCAGTGGTAGAGCGGGGGGCTACGAGCAGTACTTC.

This chain connects TRBV5-4 to TRBJ1-6; D not resolved. Trimming took 2 bases from V and 7 from J, leaving 16 bases between them. CDR1 and CDR2 (germline): SGHNT, YYREEE (reference sequence). CDR3 length equals 16 residues. CDR3 DNA sequence: TGTGCCAGCAGCTTCGGCGGATTTGTTCAGAATTCACCCCTCCACTTT. This translates into CASSFGGFVQNSPLHF.

This clone was seen a handful of times. This chain connects TRBV30 to TRBJ2-5; 9 bases match TRBD2. The length of the CDR3 is 13 residues. J was trimmed by 5 bases and V by 3 bases; bases with no gene match: 4. Germline assignment: CDR1 GTSNPN and CDR2 SVGIG (reference sequence). This chain's CDR3 is CAWRGSGGETQYF. As DNA, the CDR3 is TGTGCCTGGAGGGGTAGCGGGGGTGAGACCCAGTACTTC.

The chain combines TRBV6-1 with TRBJ2-3; 10 nucleotides agree with TRBD2. Germline loops: CDR1 MNHNS, CDR2 SASEGT. V lost 2 bases to trimming and J lost 4 bases; unmatched junction nucleotides: 3. The length of the CDR3 is 15 residues. The CDR3: CASSETAGGPDTQYF. Written as DNA, the CDR3 is TGTGCCAGCAGTGAAACAGCGGGGGGGCCAGATACGCAGTATTTT.

This clone appeared a few times. This chain uses TRBV15 with TRBJ1-4; D unclear. The CDR3 is 17 amino acids. The V gene's germline CDR1 is LNHNV and CDR2 YYDKDF (reference sequence). Trimming stripped 3 bases from V and 0 bases from J, with 14 bases between. Here the CDR3 reads CATSSTIRDSTNEKLFF. The DNA of the CDR3 is TGTGCCACCAGCAGCACTATCAGAGATTCAACTAATGAAAAACTGTTTTTT.

The CDR3 DNA reads as TGCAGCACCCCCACAGGGGGCGGTGGCTACACCTTC. Its protein product is CSTPTGGGGYTF. This chain links TRBV29-1 with TRBJ1-2; 9 bases line up with TRBD1. CDR1 is SQVTM, CDR2 ANQGSEA, per germline. J was trimmed by 7 bases and V by 8 bases; bases with no gene match: 8. This CDR3 comprises 12 residues.

This clone has only a few counts. In DNA, the CDR3 is TGTGCCACCCAAACGGGACAGGGATTAATCTACGAGCAGTACTTC. As protein: CATQTGQGLIYEQYF. The V and J genes are TRBV28 and TRBJ2-7; TRBD1 aligns across 9 bases. J lost 3 bases, V lost 10 bases, and 13 bases had no gene match. The CDR3 loop spans 15 amino acids. Germline values: CDR1 MDHEN, CDR2 SYDVKM.

This chain connects TRBV27 to TRBJ1-2, with D hard to call. The V and J ends lost 6 bases and 3 bases respectively, with 11 bases between them. Germline assignment: CDR1 MNHEY and CDR2 SMNVEV (reference sequence). This CDR3 region has 13 residues. CDR3 loop: CASRFSRDYGYTF. CDR3 DNA: TGTGCCAGCAGATTCAGTCGGGACTATGGCTACACCTTC.

The chain carries TRBV11-2 and TRBJ2-1, with unresolved D. The CDR3 runs to 15 residues. The germline gives CDR1 SGHAT, CDR2 FQNNGV. The V end was cut by 3 bases, the J end by 0 bases, with 9 bases between. This chain's CDR3 is CASSFEWSSYNEQFF. The CDR3 DNA follows: TGTGCCAGCAGCTTCGAGTGGAGCTCCTACAATGAGCAGTTCTTC.

This sequence joins TRBV7-9 and TRBJ2-7; 7 positions match TRBD2. Trimming at V came to 0 bases and at J to 4 bases, leaving 3 bases not matched to a gene. Germline-derived CDR1 and CDR2 are SEHNR and FQNEAQ (reference sequence). The CDR3 loop spans 14 amino acids. CDR3 sequence reads: CASSLAGGVYEQYF. The CDR3 nucleotides read TGTGCCAGCAGCTTAGCGGGGGGGGTTTACGAGCAGTACTTC.

Turning to this clone: Within the sample, other DNA sequences also encode this same CDR3. V is TRBV6-5 and J is TRBJ2-7; the match to TRBD2 covers 10 bases. Trimming took 6 bases from V and 3 from J; bases not matched to a gene: 2. The germline CDR1 and CDR2 sequences are MNHEY and SVGAGI. CDR3 size: 13 residues. This chain's CDR3 is CASRKREGYEQYF. The CDR3, as DNA: TGTGCCAGCAGGAAGCGGGAGGGCTACGAGCAGTACTTC.

The V call is TRBV6-4, the J call TRBJ2-1; D possibly corresponds to TRBD2 (6 bases). CDR3 size: 16 residues. Per germline, CDR1 MRHNA and CDR2 SNTAGT. The V end was cut by 3 bases, the J end by 2 bases, with 14 bases between. The CDR3 reads CASSDEAGTTYNEQFF. CDR3 nucleotide sequence: TGTGCCAGCAGTGATGAAGCGGGTACGACCTACAATGAGCAGTTCTTC.

This chain connects TRBV7-3 to TRBJ1-5, with D hard to call. The CDR3 length is 14 residues. The V end lost 4 bases, the J end lost 2 bases, and 9 bases lay between the germline ends. The germline V gene encodes CDR1 SGHTA and CDR2 FQGTGA. CDR3 residues: CASSSTRGNQPQHF. The CDR3 nucleotides read TGTGCCAGCAGCTCGACACGAGGCAATCAGCCCCAGCATTTT.

The chain carries TRBV10-2 and TRBJ2-7; 11 bases are shared with TRBD1. The CDR3 loop spans 16 amino acids. Germline V gene data show CDR1 as WSHSY and CDR2 as SAAADI. V trimming: 6 bases; J trimming: 4 bases; junction bases outside the gene matches: 11. CDR3 sequence: CASSEKLDRGLYEQYF. The CDR3 coding sequence is TGCGCCAGCAGCGAGAAATTGGACAGGGGGCTATACGAGCAGTACTTC.